The 5 T cell receptor beta chains listed next were all sequenced from one sample in a study of T cell responses to AZD1222 COVID-19 vaccine. Assay: immunoSEQ multiplex PCR; the TCRdb copy retains only in-frame clones and omits some. Altogether tens of thousands of clones are present, around 89% being singletons, with the ten largest covering approximately 5.7%. The sample here was peripheral blood, taken on day 0 of AZD1222 vaccination. Receptors originate from an adult in good health.

The rearrangement uses TRBV7-8 and TRBJ2-5; no firm D call. Germline CDR1 SGHVS, CDR2 FQNEAQ. Trimming cost V 5 bases and J 7 bases, with 17 bases left between them. The CDR3 totals 14 residues. This chain's CDR3 is CASSPGRASGTQYF. Written as DNA, the CDR3 is TGTGCCAGCAGCCCCGGTAGGGCCTCGGGGACCCAGTACTTC. Using reference TRBV7-8 and TRBJ2-5 for the parts outside the CDR3, the full variable domain is GAGVSQSPRYKVAKRGQDVALRCDPISGHVSLFWYQQALGQGPEFLTYFQNEAQLDKSGLPSDRFFAERPEGSVSTLKIQRTQQEDSAVYLCASSPGRASGTQYFGPGTRLLVL.

This chain uses TRBV19 with TRBJ1-1, with no clear D. Trimming took 5 bases from V and 6 from J, leaving 22 bases between them. This CDR3 is 16 amino acids long. The germline V gene encodes CDR1 LNHDA and CDR2 SQIVND (reference sequence). Here the CDR3 DNA reads TGTGCCAGTAGTTATAGTTATGATGCTCCGGTCCCTGAAGCTTTCTTT. This codes for CASSYSYDAPVPEAFF.

The genes are TRBV18 and TRBJ1-1, with D possibly TRBD1 on 6 matching bases. The CDR3 runs to 14 residues. The germline CDR1 and CDR2 sequences are KGHSH and LQKENI. V shed 6 bases and J shed 5 bases, with 16 bases lying between them. This CDR3 reads CASSGNRVGTEAFF. CDR3 DNA: TGTGCCAGCTCGGGAAACAGGGTAGGAACTGAAGCTTTCTTT.

This rearrangement joins TRBV6-5 to TRBJ1-3; tentatively, D is TRBD1 (5 bases). There are 14 residues in the CDR3. With 3 bases removed from V and 4 bases from J, the gap between germline ends came to 10 bases. Germline V gene lookup returns CDR1 MNHEY and CDR2 SVGAGI. In DNA, the CDR3 is TGTGCCAGCAGTTATGGGACGACGGGAAACACCATATATTTT. This sequence encodes CASSYGTTGNTIYF.

The CDR3 region has the DNA TGTGCCAGCAGCCCTATTGCAGGGTCGGCTGGCTACACCTTC. Its protein product is CASSPIAGSAGYTF. The rearrangement links TRBV7-8 to TRBJ1-2, with D perhaps TRBD1 (5 bases). Trimming cost V 5 bases and J 7 bases, with 17 bases left between them. This CDR3 is built from 14 residues. Germline V gene lookup returns CDR1 SGHVS and CDR2 FQNEAQ.